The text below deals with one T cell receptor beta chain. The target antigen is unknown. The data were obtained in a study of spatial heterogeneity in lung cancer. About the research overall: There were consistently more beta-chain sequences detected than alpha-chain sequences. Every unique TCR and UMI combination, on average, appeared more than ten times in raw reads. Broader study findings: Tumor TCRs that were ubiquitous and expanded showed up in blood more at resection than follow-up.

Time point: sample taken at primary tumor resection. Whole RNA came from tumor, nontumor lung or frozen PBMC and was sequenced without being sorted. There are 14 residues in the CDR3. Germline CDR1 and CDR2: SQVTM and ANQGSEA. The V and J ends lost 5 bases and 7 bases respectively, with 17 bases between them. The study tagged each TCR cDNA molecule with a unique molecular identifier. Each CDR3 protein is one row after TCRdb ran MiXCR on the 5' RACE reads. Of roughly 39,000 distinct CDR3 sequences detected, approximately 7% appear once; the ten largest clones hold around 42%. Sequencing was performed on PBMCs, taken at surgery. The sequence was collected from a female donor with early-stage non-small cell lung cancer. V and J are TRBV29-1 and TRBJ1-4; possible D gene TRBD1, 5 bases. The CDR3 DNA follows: TGCAGCGTTACGAGGGGAGGGGCCGCTGAAAAACTGTTTTTT. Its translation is CSVTRGGAAEKLFF.